The sequence of this TCR beta chain was determined in a study of T-cell reconstitution after alpha-beta-depleted transplantation in children. Notes on the study in general: The high TCRbeta diversity at day 60 in some patients came from surviving recipient T cells and thymic progenitors. Newly produced T cells mostly provided counts and TCRbeta diversity after one year, as hyperexpanded clones declined. Alpha-beta T cells about two months after transplant reportedly derived from several hundred expanded graft clones.

Germline V CDR1 and CDR2: SGDLS, YYNGEE. CDR3 length equals 15 residues. Trimming cost V 4 bases and J 9 bases; bases outside gene matches: 10. TCRbeta library construction was performed incorporating unique molecular identifiers. TCRdb independently ran MiXCR on the PCR reads; one entry per CDR3 protein. The sample carries fewer than 550,000 distinct CDR3 sequences, about 10% recorded once. This clonotype was picked up a small number of times. The antigen is not known. The sequences come from PBMCs, mostly from graft donor cells, collected 180 days after TCRalphabeta/CD19-depleted stem cell transplant. V usage is TRBV9 and J usage is TRBJ2-1; 10 nucleotides agree with TRBD2. The origin of this receptor is a female patient aged 2 to 10 who had a stem cell transplant for aplastic anemia, so the T cells may come from the graft donor. CDR3 residues: CASSPQFSSGSEQFF. For the CDR3, the DNA is TGTGCCAGCAGCCCACAGTTTTCTAGCGGGAGTGAGCAGTTCTTC.